What follows is one T cell receptor beta chain and its context. Germline V gene lookup returns CDR1 SGHKS and CDR2 YYEKEE (reference sequence). CDR3 length equals 14 residues. The J segment lost 10 bases and the V segment lost 0 bases, leaving 4 bases of the junction unmatched. The entry originates in a study of T cell responses to AZD1222 COVID-19 vaccine. Profiled with immunoSEQ multiplex PCR; TCRdb holds only in-frame clones, not every one. The sample has about 150,000 clones, roughly 92% seen once. The V and J genes are TRBV5-5 and TRBJ2-1, with 10 bases matching TRBD1. The sample consisted of peripheral blood, taken on day 0 of AZD1222 vaccination. The receptor was derived from an adult in good health. The CDR3 sequence: CASSLGQGAREQFF. The CDR3 DNA reads as TGTGCCAGCAGCTTGGGACAGGGGGCTCGGGAGCAGTTCTTC.